This TCR beta chain was obtained from a study of CD8 T cells in Susac syndrome. Looked up from germline, CDR1 is MNHEY and CDR2 is SVGEGT. The CDR3 consists of 18 residues. The junction had 6 bases not matched to a gene; V was cut back by 2 bases and J by 0 bases. Random hexamers were used to reverse transcribe the RNA input (about 0.5 to 1 ug). TCRdb reanalysed the immunoSEQ multiplex PCR reads using MiXCR and keeps one entry per CDR3 protein. The top ten clones hold approximately 0.15% of a sample with 55,000 to 80,000 distinct CDR3 sequences, 93% of them seen once. TEMRA cells were FACS-enriched, unlike CD8+ and CD4+ T cells, which were negatively isolated. Note on this clonotype: Antigen unknown.

Broader study findings: Where Susac syndrome CD4+ T cell repertoires were concerned, no clonal expansion was evident.

Sequencing was carried out using CD4+ T cells from PBMCs. This TCR derives from a human donor with Susac syndrome. The gene calls are TRBV6-2 or TRBV6-3 and TRBJ2-5, with 13 bases that match TRBD2. For the CDR3, the DNA is TGTGCCAGCAGTTACCCGCTCACTAGCGGGGGGGACCAAGAGACCCAGTACTTC. Translating it yields CASSYPLTSGGDQETQYF.